This T cell receptor (beta chain) is drawn from a study of shared clonotypes between healthy human individuals. Combination of CD45RO+ cells with CCR7-negative CD45RA+ TemRA cells was used for CD8 memory. As processed by the authors: Filtering differed for immunoSEQ, which gave only junction sequences without quality scores. Here immunoSEQ multiplex PCR was the method, and the copy in TCRdb shows in-frame clones only, minus some. The V and J calls and clone size were taken over from that table, and D and trimming were inferred from the DNA. The top ten clones hold 30% to 40% of a sample with more than 550,000 clones, 90% of them seen once. Germline V gene sequence: CDR1 SEHNR, CDR2 FQNEAQ (reference sequence). The CDR3 sequence is 15 residues long. V was cut by 3 bases and J by 2 bases, with 13 bases left in between.

The chain combines TRBV7-9 with TRBJ1-1; D possibly corresponds to TRBD1 (5 bases). The sequencing input was memory CD8+ T cells from PBMCs. The subset denotes: CD45RO+ cells pooled with CCR7-negative TemRA cells. The TCR was taken from a man aged 18 to 35 in good health. Some clones in this sample may be carry-over from other donors' samples. CDR3 sequence: CASSFLTVENTEAFF. CDR3 bases: TGTGCCAGCAGCTTTTTGACAGTTGAAAACACTGAAGCTTTCTTT. The complete variable domain, with remaining parts taken from reference TRBV7-9 and TRBJ1-1, reads DTGVSQNPRHKITKRGQNVTFRCDPISEHNRLYWYRQTLGQGPEFLTYFQNEAQLEKSRLLSDRFSAERPKGSFSTLEIQRTEQGDSAMYLCASSFLTVENTEAFFGQGTRLTVV.